These 5 T cell receptor beta chains share one sample of origin, sequenced in a study of T-cell reconstitution after alpha-beta-depleted transplantation in children. Preparation of the TCRbeta library used unique molecular identifiers. TCRdb analysed the PCR reads with MiXCR anew, one entry per CDR3 protein. The sample holds 200,000 to 250,000 distinct CDR3 sequences; 11% are singletons and the top ten take roughly 30%. The specimen was PBMCs, collected before TCRalphabeta/CD19-depleted stem cell transplant. These TCRs come from a child younger than two with acute myeloid leukemia, due to receive a stem cell transplant.

The chain is built from TRBV30 and TRBJ1-3; D unclear. The CDR3 spans 15 residues. Trimming pared 3 bases from V and 4 bases from J, leaving 16 bases between. Germline CDR1 and CDR2: GTSNPN and SVGIG (reference sequence). CDR3 loop: CAWSLMEVGGNTIYF. The CDR3 region has the DNA TGTGCCTGGAGCCTAATGGAGGTGGGGGGAAACACCATATATTTT.

In this sample, this clonotype turned up many times. The CDR3 here is CSASGLPRTDTQYF. For the CDR3, the DNA is TGCAGTGCTAGTGGCCTACCCCGCACAGATACGCAGTATTTT. The chain employs TRBV20-1 and TRBJ2-3; no reliable D call. The ends were cut back, 3 bases at V and 1 base at J, with 11 bases in the middle. Looked up from germline, CDR1 is DFQATT and CDR2 is SNEGSKA (reference sequence). The CDR3 is made up of 14 amino acids.

This clonotype has a count of ten or more. The chain has TRBV2 and TRBJ1-4; TRBD1 is a possible D gene (6 bases). Trimming took 4 bases from V and 0 from J, leaving 9 bases between them. Germline-derived CDR1 and CDR2 are SNHLY and FYNNEI. The CDR3 runs 15 residues. The CDR3 DNA reads TGTGCCAGCAGTGGGGACATCCCAACTAATGAAAAACTGTTTTTT. Translation gives CASSGDIPTNEKLFF.

This clonotype was found many times. The chain is built from TRBV12-3 or TRBV12-4 and TRBJ2-7, with D perhaps TRBD2 (5 bases). CDR3 length: 13 amino acids. V was trimmed by 1 base and J by 6 bases, leaving 10 bases between them. The CDR3 loop reads CASSLGLAPEQYF. DNA of the CDR3: TGTGCCAGCAGTTTAGGGCTAGCCCCCGAGCAGTACTTC.

This clonotype was recorded at least ten times. CDR3 amino acids: CAISGPWNTGELFF. The CDR3 DNA follows: TGTGCCATCAGTGGTCCTTGGAACACCGGGGAGCTGTTTTTT. The chain links TRBV10-3 to TRBJ2-2; no clear D gene. Germline CDR1 ENHRY, CDR2 SYGVKD. The CDR3 sequence is 14 residues long. V lost 4 bases to trimming and J lost 1 base, with 7 bases between them.